The sample holds many counts of the clone carrying this TCR beta chain. Its antigen is not identified. Each diagnosis drew on symptoms, thyroxine, TRAb, thyroid ultrasound and orbital computed tomography findings. Per the germline V gene, CDR1 is MNHNS and CDR2 is SASEGT. Germline trimming cut 6 bases from V and 10 bases from J; bases unmatched to any gene: 9. There are 15 residues in the CDR3. Amplification of TCR beta CDR3 regions was performed using RNA transcripts as template. When the TCR CDR3 underwent first-round RT-PCR, the HTBI primer set was used. TCRdb redid the calling of the multiplex PCR reads with MiXCR, one entry per CDR3 protein. The sample holds hundreds of thousands of distinct CDR3 sequences, 15% seen once. This sample was taken from a study of T cells in Graves' hyperthyroidism and ophthalmopathy. Study-wide background: The initial diagnosis was the point when peripheral blood was collected, ahead of any treatment.

Study findings and constraints: Most expanded thyroid clonotypes above 0.001 also appeared in blood.

This receptor was taken from a woman aged 30 to 39 with Graves' hyperthyroidism. The rearrangement joins TRBV6-1 to TRBJ2-1, with TRBD2 matching 13 bases. Sequenced sample: blood. The DNA of the CDR3 is TGTGCCAGCAGGCCGGGACTAGCGGGGTGGGACGAGCAGTTCTTC. Translation: CASRPGLAGWDEQFF.